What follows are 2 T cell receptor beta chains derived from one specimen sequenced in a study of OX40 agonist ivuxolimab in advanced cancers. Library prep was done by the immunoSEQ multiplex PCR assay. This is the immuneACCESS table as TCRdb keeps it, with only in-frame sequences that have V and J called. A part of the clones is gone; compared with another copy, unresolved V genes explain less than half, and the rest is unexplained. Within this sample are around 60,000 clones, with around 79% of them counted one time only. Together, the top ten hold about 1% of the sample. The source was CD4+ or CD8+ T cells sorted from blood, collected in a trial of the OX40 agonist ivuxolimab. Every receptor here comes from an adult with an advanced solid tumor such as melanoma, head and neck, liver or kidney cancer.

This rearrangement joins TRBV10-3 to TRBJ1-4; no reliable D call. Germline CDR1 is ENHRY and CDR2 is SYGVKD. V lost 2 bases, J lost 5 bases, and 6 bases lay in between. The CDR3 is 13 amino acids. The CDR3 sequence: CAISEPRNEKLFF. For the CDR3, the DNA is TGTGCCATCAGTGAGCCACGGAATGAAAAACTGTTTTTT.

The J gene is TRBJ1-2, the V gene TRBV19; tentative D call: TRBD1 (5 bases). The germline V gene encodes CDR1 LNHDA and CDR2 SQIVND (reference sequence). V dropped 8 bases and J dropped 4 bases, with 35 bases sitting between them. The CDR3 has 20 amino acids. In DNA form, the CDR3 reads TGTGCCAGTGGCGCCTCGGGATTCTCCTTCCCAGGGAGTAGGACCTATGGCTACACCTTC. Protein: CASGASGFSFPGSRTYGYTF.